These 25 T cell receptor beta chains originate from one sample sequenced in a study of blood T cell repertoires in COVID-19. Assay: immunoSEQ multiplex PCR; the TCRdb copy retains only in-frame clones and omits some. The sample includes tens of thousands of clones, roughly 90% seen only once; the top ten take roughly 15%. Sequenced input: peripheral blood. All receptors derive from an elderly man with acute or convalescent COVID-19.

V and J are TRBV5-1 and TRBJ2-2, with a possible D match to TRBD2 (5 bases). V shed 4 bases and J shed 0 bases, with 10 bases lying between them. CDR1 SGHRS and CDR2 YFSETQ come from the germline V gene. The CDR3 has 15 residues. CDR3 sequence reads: CASSTGLPNTGELFF. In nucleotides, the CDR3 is TGCGCCAGCAGCACCGGACTGCCGAACACCGGGGAGCTGTTTTTT.

CDR3 bases: TGCGCCAGCAGCTTGCCCAGCCAAGAGACCCAGTACTTC. It specifies CASSLPSQETQYF. The V gene is TRBV5-1, the J gene TRBJ2-5; D is uncertain. Per the germline V gene, CDR1 is SGHRS and CDR2 is YFSETQ. The CDR3 is made up of 13 amino acids. The V end was cut by 1 base, the J end by 1 base, with 5 bases between.

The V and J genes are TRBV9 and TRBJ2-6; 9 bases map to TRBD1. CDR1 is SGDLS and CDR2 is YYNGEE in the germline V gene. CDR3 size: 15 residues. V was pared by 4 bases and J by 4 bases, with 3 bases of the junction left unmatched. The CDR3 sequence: CASSRTGVGANVLTF. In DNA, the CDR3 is TGTGCCAGCAGCCGGACAGGGGTCGGGGCCAACGTCCTGACTTTC.

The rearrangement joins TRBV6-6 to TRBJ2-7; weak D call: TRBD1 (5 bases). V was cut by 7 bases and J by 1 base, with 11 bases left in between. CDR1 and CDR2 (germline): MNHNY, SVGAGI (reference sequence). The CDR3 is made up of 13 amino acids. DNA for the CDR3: TGTGCCAGCACCCGGACACCATCCTACGAGCAGTACTTC. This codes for CASTRTPSYEQYF.

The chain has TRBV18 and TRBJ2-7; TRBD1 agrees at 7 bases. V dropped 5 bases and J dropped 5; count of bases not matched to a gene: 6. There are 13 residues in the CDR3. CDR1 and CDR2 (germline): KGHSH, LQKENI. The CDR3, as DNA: TGTGCCAGCTCAGGACAGGAAGTCCACGAGCAGTACTTC. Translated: CASSGQEVHEQYF. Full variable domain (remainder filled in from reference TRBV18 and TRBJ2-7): NAGVMQNPRHLVRRRGQEARLRCSPMKGHSHVYWYRQLPEEGLKFMVYLQKENIIDESGMPKERFSAEFPKEGPSILRIQQVVRGDSAAYFCASSGQEVHEQYFGPGTRLTVT.

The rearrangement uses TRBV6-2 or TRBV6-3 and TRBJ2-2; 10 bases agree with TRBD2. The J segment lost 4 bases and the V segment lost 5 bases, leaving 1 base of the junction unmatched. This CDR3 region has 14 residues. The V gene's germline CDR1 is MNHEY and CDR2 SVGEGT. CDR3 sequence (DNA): TGTGCCAGCAGTCGACTAGCGGGCACCGGGGAGCTGTTTTTT. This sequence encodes CASSRLAGTGELFF.

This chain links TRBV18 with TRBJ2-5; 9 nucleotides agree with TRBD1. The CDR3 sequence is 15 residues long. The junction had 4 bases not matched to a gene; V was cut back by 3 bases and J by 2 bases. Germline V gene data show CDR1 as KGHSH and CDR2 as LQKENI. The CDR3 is CASSPLGTGQETQYF. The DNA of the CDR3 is TGTGCCAGCTCACCTCTCGGGACAGGGCAAGAGACCCAGTACTTC.

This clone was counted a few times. CDR3 region: CSARPEHEQYF. CDR3 DNA: TGCAGTGCTAGGCCTGAGCATGAGCAGTACTTC. This rearrangement joins TRBV20-1 to TRBJ2-7; D unclear. The CDR3 is made up of 11 amino acids. Germline CDR1 DFQATT, CDR2 SNEGSKA (reference sequence). V dropped 3 bases and J dropped 7 bases, with 10 bases sitting between them.

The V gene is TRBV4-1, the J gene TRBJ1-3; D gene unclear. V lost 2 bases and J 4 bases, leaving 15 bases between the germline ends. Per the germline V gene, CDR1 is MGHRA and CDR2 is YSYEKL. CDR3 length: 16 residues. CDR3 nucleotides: TGCGCCAGCAGCCAACTCGGGGTTGACGCGGGAAACACCATATATTTT. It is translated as CASSQLGVDAGNTIYF.

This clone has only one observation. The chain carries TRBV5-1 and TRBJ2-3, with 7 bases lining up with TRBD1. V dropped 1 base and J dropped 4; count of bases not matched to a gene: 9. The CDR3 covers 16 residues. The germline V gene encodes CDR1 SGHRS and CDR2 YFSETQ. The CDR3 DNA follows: TGCGCCAGCAGCTTGAGGGGGCAATTTCATGCAGATACGCAGTATTTT. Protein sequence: CASSLRGQFHADTQYF.

The CDR3 region has the DNA TGTGCCATCAGTGCTACCGCGGGTTCCGTGGATGAGCAGTTCTTC. It codes for CAISATAGSVDEQFF. The chain links TRBV10-3 to TRBJ2-1; weak D call: TRBD2 (5 bases). Germline lookup yields CDR1 ENHRY and CDR2 SYGVKD. CDR3 length: 15 residues. V lost 4 bases, J lost 8 bases, and 18 bases lay in between.

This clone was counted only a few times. The CDR3 region is CATSDLETGHAEAFF. The CDR3 DNA sequence: TGTGCCACCAGTGATTTAGAGACAGGACACGCTGAAGCTTTCTTT. The rearrangement joins TRBV24-1 to TRBJ1-1, with TRBD1 as a possible D gene (6 bases). The germline gives CDR1 KGHDR, CDR2 SFDVKD. This CDR3 comprises 15 residues. Trimming removed 1 base at V and 6 bases at J, with 14 bases between.

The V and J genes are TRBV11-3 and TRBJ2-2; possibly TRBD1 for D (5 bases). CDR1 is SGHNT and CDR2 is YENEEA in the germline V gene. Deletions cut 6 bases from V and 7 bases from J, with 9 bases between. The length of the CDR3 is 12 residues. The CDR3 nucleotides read TGTGCCAGCAGTCAACAGGTCGGGGAGCTGTTTTTT. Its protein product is CASSQQVGELFF.

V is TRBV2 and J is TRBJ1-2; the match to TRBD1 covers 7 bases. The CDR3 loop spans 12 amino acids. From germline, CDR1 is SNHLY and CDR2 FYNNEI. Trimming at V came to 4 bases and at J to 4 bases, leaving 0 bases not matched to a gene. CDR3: CASSGTGYGYTF. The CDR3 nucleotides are TGTGCCAGCAGTGGGACAGGCTATGGCTACACCTTC.

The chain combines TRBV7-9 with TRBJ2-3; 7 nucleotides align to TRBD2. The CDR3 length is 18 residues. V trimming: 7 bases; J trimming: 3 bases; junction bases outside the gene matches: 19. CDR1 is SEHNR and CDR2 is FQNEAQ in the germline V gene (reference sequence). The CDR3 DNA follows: TGTGCCAGCACCCCCCTGCGTGAGCGGGGTGAGAAAACAGATACGCAGTATTTT. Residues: CASTPLRERGEKTDTQYF.

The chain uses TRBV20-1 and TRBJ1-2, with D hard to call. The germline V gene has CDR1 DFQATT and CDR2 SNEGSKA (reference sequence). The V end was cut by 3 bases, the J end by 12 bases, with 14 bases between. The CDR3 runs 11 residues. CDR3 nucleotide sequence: TGCAGTGCTAGTCCCGCGACGAGGCACACCTTC. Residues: CSASPATRHTF.

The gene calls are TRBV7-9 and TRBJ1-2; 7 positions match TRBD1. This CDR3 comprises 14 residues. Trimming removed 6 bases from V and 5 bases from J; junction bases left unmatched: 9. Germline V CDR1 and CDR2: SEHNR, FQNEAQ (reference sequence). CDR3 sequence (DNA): TGTGCCAGCAGGCCTGCCGGGACAGATTATGGCTACACCTTC. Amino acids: CASRPAGTDYGYTF.

This CDR3 reads CASSLVRNEQFF. CDR3 nucleotide sequence: TGTGCCAGCAGCTTAGTTCGGAATGAGCAGTTCTTC. The chain recombines TRBV7-2 with TRBJ2-1, with D uncertain. CDR3 length equals 12 residues. Trimming took off 1 base at V and 7 bases at J, with 5 bases between the two ends. Germline-derived CDR1 and CDR2 are SGHTA and FQGNSA.

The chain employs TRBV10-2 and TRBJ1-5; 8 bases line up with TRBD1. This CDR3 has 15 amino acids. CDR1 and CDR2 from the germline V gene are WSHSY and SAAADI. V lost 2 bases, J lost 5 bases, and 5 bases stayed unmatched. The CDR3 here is CASSETPGGDQPQHF. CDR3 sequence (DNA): TGCGCCAGCAGTGAGACCCCAGGGGGCGATCAGCCCCAGCATTTT.

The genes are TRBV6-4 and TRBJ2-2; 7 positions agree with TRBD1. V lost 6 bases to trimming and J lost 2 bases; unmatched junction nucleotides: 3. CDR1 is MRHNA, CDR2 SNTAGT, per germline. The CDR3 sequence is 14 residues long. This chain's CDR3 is CASRQGLNTGELFF. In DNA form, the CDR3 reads TGTGCCAGCAGACAGGGGCTCAACACCGGGGAGCTGTTTTTT.

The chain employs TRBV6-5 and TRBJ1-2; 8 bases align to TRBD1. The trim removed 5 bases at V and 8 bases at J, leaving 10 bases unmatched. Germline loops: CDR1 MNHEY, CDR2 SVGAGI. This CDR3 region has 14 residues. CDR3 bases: TGTGCCAGCAGTACCGGGACAGGAGGGTGGGGCTACACCTTC. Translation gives CASSTGTGGWGYTF.

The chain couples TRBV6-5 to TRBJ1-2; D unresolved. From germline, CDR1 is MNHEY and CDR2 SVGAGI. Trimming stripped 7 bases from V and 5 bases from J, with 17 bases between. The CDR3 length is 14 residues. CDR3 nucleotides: TGTGCCAGCACCCTCCTCAGCGCGGGGTATGGCTACACCTTC. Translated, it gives CASTLLSAGYGYTF.

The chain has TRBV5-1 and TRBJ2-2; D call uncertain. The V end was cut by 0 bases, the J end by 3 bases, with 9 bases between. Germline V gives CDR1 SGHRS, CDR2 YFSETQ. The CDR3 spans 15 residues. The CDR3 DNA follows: TGCGCCAGCAGCTTGGATGCCAGGTACACCGGGGAGCTGTTTTTT. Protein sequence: CASSLDARYTGELFF.

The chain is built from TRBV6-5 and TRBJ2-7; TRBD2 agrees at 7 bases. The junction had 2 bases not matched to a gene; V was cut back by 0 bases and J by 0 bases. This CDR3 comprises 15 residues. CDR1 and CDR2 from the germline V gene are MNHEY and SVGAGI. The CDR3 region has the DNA TGTGCCAGCAGTTACTCGGGGGGGAGCTCCTACGAGCAGTACTTC. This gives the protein CASSYSGGSSYEQYF.

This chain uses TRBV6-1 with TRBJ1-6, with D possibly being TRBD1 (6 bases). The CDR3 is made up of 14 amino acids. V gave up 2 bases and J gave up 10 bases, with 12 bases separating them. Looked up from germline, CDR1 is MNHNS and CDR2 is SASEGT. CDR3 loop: CASSEYRVRSPLHF. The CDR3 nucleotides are TGTGCCAGCAGTGAATACAGGGTGCGGTCACCCCTCCACTTT.